This TCR beta chain was retrieved from a study of T-cell memory formation after mild COVID-19. Study information: The TCR clusters were mostly specific to one donor.

The study's findings and limits: Clones that got smaller from day 15 to 85 had even CD4/CD8, while clones growing later tipped toward CD4+. Mainly CM and EM harbored the contracting CD4+ clones; mainly EMRA harbored the CD8+ ones.

The authors produced TCR alpha and TCR beta cDNA libraries with sample barcodes and UMIs by 5'RACE using constant-segment primers. From the 5' RACE reads, TCRdb called clonotypes with MiXCR, one entry per CDR3 protein. The table has about 340,000 distinct CDR3 sequences, 10% to 15% seen once; the top ten hold about 21%. This clonotype occurred a few times. Antigen: not known. Compared with germline, one end of the junction differs, possibly owing to a read error. Looked up from germline, CDR1 is SSHAT and CDR2 is FNYEAQ (reference sequence). The CDR3 is 16 amino acids. This TCR derives from a man aged 18 to 30 who had mild COVID-19 (a few samples of this study predate the infection). Cell type and time point are not known. The sample taken for sequencing was PBMCs or a T cell subset sorted from them (not recorded which). The chain links TRBV7-7 to TRBJ2-2; no definite D call. CDR3 in DNA: TGTGCTAGCAGCTTAGGCGCATTCCCGAACACCGGGGAGCTGTTTTTT. It yields the protein CASSLGAFPNTGELFF. The full variable domain, completed using reference TRBV7-7 and TRBJ2-2, is GAGVSQSPRYKVTKRGQDVTLRCDPISSHATLYWYQQALGQGPEFLTYFNYEAQPDKSGLPSDRFSAERPEGSISTLTIQRTEQRDSAMYRCASSLGAFPNTGELFFGEGSRLTVL.